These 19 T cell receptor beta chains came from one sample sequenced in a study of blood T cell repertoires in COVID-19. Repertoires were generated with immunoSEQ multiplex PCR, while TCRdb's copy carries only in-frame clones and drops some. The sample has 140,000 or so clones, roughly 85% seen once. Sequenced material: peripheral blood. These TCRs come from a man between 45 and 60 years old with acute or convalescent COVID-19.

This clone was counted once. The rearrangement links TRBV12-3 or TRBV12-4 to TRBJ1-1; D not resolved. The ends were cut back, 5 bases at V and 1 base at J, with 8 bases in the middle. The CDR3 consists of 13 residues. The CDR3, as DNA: TGTGCCAGCAGTATACCCGGGAACACTGAAGCTTTCTTT. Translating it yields CASSIPGNTEAFF.

As DNA, the CDR3 is TGTGCCAGCAGTCTATACCGGGCCCCGGGGACTGAAGCTTTCTTT. The encoded protein is CASSLYRAPGTEAFF. The V and J genes are TRBV6-2 or TRBV6-3 and TRBJ1-1; D call uncertain. CDR1 is MNHEY, CDR2 SVGEGT, per germline. V lost 5 bases and J 5 bases, leaving 18 bases between the germline ends. The CDR3 is made up of 15 amino acids.

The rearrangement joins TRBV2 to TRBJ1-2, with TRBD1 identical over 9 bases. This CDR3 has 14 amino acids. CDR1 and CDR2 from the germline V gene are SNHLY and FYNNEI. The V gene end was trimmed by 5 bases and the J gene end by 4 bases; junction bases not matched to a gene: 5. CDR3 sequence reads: CASSPDRGSYGYTF. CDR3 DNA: TGTGCCAGCAGTCCGGACAGGGGATCCTATGGCTACACCTTC.

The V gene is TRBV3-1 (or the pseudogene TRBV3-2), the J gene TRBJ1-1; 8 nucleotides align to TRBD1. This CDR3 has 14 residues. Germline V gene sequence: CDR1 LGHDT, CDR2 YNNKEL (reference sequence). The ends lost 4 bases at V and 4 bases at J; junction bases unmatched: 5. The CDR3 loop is CASSRWTGPTEAFF. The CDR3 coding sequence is TGTGCCAGCAGCCGATGGACAGGGCCCACTGAAGCTTTCTTT.

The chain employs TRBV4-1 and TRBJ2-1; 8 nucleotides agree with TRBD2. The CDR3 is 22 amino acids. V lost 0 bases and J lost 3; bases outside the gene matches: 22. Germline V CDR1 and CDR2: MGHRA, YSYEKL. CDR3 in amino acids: CASSQDVEALARGGGYYNEQFF. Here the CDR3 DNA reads TGCGCCAGCAGCCAAGATGTCGAGGCGCTAGCTCGGGGGGGAGGTTACTACAATGAGCAGTTCTTC.

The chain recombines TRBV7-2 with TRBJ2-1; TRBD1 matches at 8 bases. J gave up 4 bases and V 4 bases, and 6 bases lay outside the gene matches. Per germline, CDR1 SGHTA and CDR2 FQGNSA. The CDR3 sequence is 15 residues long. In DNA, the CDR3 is TGTGCCAGCAGCTACGGACAGGGATTGTACAATGAGCAGTTCTTC. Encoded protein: CASSYGQGLYNEQFF.

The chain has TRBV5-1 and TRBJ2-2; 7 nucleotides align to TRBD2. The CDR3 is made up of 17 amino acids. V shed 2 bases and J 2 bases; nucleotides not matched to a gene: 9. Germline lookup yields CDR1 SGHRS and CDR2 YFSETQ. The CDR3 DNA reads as TGCGCCAGCAGCTTTTGGGAGGGCCCGGGTAACACCGGGGAGCTGTTTTTT. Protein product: CASSFWEGPGNTGELFF.

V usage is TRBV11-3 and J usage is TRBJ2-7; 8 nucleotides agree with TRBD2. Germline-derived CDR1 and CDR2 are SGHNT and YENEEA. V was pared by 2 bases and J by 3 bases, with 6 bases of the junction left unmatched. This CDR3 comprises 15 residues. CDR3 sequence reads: CASSLLSGGYYEQYF. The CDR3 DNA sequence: TGTGCCAGCAGCTTACTGAGCGGGGGATACTACGAGCAGTACTTC.

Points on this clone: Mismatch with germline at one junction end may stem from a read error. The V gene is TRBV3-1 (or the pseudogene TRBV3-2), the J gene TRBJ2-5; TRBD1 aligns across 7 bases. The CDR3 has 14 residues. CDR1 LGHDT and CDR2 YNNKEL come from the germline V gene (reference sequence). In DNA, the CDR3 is TGTGCCAGCAGACAAGACAGGGTGGGAGAGACCCAGTACTTC. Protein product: CASRQDRVGETQYF.

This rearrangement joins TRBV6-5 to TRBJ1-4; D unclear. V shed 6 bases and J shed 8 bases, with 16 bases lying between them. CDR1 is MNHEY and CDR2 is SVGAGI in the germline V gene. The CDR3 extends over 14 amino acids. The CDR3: CASRPGREVEKLFF. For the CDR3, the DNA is TGTGCCAGCAGGCCCGGGAGGGAGGTCGAAAAACTGTTTTTT.

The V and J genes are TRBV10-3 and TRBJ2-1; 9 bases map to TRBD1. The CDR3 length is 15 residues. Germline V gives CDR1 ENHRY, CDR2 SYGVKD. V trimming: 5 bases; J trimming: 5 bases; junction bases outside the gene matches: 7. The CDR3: CAISSTGGLDNEQFF. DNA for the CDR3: TGTGCCATCAGTTCCACAGGGGGCTTGGACAATGAGCAGTTCTTC.

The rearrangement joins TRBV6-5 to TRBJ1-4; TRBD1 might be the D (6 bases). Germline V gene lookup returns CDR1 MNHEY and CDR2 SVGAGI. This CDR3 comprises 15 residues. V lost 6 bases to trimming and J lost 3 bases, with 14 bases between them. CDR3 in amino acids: CASRFRQASNEKLFF. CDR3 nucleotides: TGTGCCAGCAGATTTAGACAGGCGTCTAATGAAAAACTGTTTTTT.

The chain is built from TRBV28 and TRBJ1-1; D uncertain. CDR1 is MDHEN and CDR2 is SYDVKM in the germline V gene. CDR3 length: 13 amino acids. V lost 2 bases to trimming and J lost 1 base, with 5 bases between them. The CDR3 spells CASSLPKNTEAFF. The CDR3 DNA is TGTGCCAGCAGTTTACCCAAGAACACTGAAGCTTTCTTT.

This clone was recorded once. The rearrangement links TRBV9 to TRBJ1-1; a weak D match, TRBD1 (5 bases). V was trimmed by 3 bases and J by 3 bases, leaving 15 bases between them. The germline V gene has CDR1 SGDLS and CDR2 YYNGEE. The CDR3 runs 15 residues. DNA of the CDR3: TGTGCCAGCAGCGCGGGGACGGGCGGGGACACTGAAGCTTTCTTT. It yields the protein CASSAGTGGDTEAFF.

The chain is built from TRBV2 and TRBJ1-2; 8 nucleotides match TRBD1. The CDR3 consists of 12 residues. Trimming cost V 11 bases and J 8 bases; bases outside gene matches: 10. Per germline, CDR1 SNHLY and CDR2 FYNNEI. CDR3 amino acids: CAGTTGVEGYTF. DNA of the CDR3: TGTGCCGGGACGACAGGGGTGGAAGGCTACACCTTC.

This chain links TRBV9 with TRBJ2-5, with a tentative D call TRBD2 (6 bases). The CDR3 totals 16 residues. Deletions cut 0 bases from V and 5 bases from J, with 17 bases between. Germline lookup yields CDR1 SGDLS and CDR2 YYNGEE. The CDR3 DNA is TGTGCCAGCAGCGTAGAAGGGAGAGGAGGGCGGGAGACCCAGTACTTC. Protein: CASSVEGRGGRETQYF. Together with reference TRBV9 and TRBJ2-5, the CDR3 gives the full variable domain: DSGVTQTPKHLITATGQRVTLRCSPRSGDLSVYWYQQSLDQGLQFLIQYYNGEERAKGNILERFSAQQFPDLHSELNLSSLELGDSALYFCASSVEGRGGRETQYFGPGTRLLVL.

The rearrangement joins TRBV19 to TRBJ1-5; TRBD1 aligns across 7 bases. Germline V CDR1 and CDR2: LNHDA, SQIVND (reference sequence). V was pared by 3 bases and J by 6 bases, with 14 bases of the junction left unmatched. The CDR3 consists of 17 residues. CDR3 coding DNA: TGTGCCAGTAGTATCCCCTTATTCGAACAGGGGAGTCAGCCCCAGCATTTT. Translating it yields CASSIPLFEQGSQPQHF. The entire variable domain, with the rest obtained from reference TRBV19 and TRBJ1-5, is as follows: DGGITQSPKYLFRKEGQNVTLSCEQNLNHDAMYWYRQDPGQGLRLIYYSQIVNDFQKGDIAEGYSVSREKKESFPLTVTSAQKNPTAFYLCASSIPLFEQGSQPQHFGDGTRLSIL.

The CDR3 DNA reads as TGTGCCAGCAGCGTAGCCGACAACTCCTTTGGGGGCTACACCTTC. Protein product: CASSVADNSFGGYTF. The V gene is TRBV9, the J gene TRBJ1-2, with D hard to call. V gave up 0 bases and J gave up 8 bases, with 17 bases separating them. The CDR3 runs to 15 residues. CDR1 is SGDLS and CDR2 is YYNGEE in the germline V gene.

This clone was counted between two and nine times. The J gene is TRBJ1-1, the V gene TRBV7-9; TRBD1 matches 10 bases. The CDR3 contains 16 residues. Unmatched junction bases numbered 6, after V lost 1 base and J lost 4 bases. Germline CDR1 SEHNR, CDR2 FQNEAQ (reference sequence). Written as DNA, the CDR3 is TGTGCCAGCAGCTTAGGGGACAGGGGAGGTGGCACTGAAGCTTTCTTT. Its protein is CASSLGDRGGGTEAFF.